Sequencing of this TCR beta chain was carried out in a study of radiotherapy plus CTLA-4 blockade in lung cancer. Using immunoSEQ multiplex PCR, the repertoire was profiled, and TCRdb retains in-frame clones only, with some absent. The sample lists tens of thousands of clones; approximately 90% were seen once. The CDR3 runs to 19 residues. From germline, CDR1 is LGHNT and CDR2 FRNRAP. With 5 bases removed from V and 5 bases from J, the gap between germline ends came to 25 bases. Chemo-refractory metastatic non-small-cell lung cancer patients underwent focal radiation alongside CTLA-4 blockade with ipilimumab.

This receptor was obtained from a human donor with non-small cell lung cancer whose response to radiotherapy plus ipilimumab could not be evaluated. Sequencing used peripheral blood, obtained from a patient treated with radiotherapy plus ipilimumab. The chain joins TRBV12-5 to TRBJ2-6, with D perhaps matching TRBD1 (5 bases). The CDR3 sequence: CASGSDVLQGQSRANVLTF. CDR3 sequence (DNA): TGTGCTAGTGGTAGCGATGTTTTGCAAGGACAAAGTCGGGCCAACGTCCTGACTTTC.